This passage covers 9 T cell receptor beta chains from one sample sequenced in a study of control samples from healthy donors and cancer patients. Using immunoSEQ multiplex PCR, the repertoire was profiled, and TCRdb retains in-frame clones only, with some absent. This table holds 98,000 or so clones, around 80% found once. The specimen sequenced was blood. The receptors here all came from a man aged 60-69 years in good health.

The V call is TRBV28, the J call TRBJ2-2; D assignment may be TRBD1 or TRBD2 (5 bases each). V lost 3 bases and J lost 4, with 12 bases in between. The CDR3 has 15 residues. The germline gives CDR1 MDHEN, CDR2 SYDVKM. CDR3 nucleotide sequence: TGTGCCAGCAGTTTTTTTGGGGCGGGCACCGGGGAGCTGTTTTTT. This sequence encodes CASSFFGAGTGELFF.

The chain carries TRBV3-1 (or the pseudogene TRBV3-2) and TRBJ2-2; perhaps D is TRBD1 or TRBD2 (5 bases each). Trimming took off 0 bases at V and 8 bases at J, with 13 bases between the two ends. The CDR3 consists of 15 residues. Germline CDR1 LGHDT, CDR2 YNNKEL (reference sequence). The CDR3 sequence: CASSQDGDGVGELFF. DNA for the CDR3: TGTGCCAGCAGCCAAGATGGGGACGGGGTGGGGGAGCTGTTTTTT.

This clone was observed a single time. This chain connects TRBV5-1 to TRBJ2-7; 7 bases align to TRBD1. Looked up from germline, CDR1 is SGHRS and CDR2 is YFSETQ. V lost 1 base to trimming and J lost 2 bases; unmatched junction nucleotides: 6. The length of the CDR3 is 15 residues. The CDR3 reads CASSLQGRGPYEQYF. The CDR3 bases are TGCGCCAGCAGCTTGCAGGGAAGGGGGCCCTACGAGCAGTACTTC.

This sequence joins TRBV19 and TRBJ2-4; D not resolved. Looked up from germline, CDR1 is LNHDA and CDR2 is SQIVND (reference sequence). The CDR3 extends over 17 amino acids. The V end was cut by 5 bases, the J end by 0 bases, with 17 bases between. The DNA for the CDR3 is TGTGCCAGTAGTGACCGGAGCCTCGTGCTAGCCAAAAACATTCAGTACTTC. It specifies CASSDRSLVLAKNIQYF.

The J gene is TRBJ2-1, the V gene TRBV9; D is possibly TRBD2 (6 bases). Looked up from germline, CDR1 is SGDLS and CDR2 is YYNGEE. The CDR3 has 16 residues. V lost 2 bases, J lost 2 bases, and 14 bases lay in between. The CDR3, as DNA: TGTGCCAGCAGCGTCGAGTACGGCGGGGCCTACAATGAGCAGTTCTTC. Translated, it gives CASSVEYGGAYNEQFF. The complete variable domain, with remaining parts taken from reference TRBV9 and TRBJ2-1, reads DSGVTQTPKHLITATGQRVTLRCSPRSGDLSVYWYQQSLDQGLQFLIQYYNGEERAKGNILERFSAQQFPDLHSELNLSSLELGDSALYFCASSVEYGGAYNEQFFGPGTRLTVL.

V is TRBV5-1 and J is TRBJ1-1; 9 bases map to TRBD1. The germline V gene has CDR1 SGHRS and CDR2 YFSETQ. J was trimmed by 7 bases and V by 7 bases; bases with no gene match: 8. This CDR3 has 13 residues. The CDR3: CASRDRVLGEAFF. CDR3 in DNA: TGCGCCAGCCGGGACAGGGTTTTGGGTGAAGCTTTCTTT. The variable domain in full, completed from reference TRBV5-1 and TRBJ1-1, reads KAGVTQTPRYLIKTRGQQVTLSCSPISGHRSVSWYQQTPGQGLQFLFEYFSETQRNKGNFPGRFSGRQFSNSRSEMNVSTLELGDSALYLCASRDRVLGEAFFGQGTRLTVV.

The gene calls are TRBV7-9 and TRBJ1-1; D uncertain. The CDR3 has 14 residues. Trimming cost V 5 bases and J 1 base, with 11 bases left between them. Germline CDR1 SEHNR, CDR2 FQNEAQ (reference sequence). The CDR3 sequence is CASSGYGPNTEAFF. Written as DNA, the CDR3 is TGTGCCAGCAGCGGTTATGGGCCGAACACTGAAGCTTTCTTT.

This chain joins TRBV25-1 and TRBJ2-2; 7 nucleotides line up with TRBD1. Germline loops: CDR1 MGHDK, CDR2 SYGVNS. V was pared by 5 bases and J by 4 bases, with 1 base of the junction left unmatched. The CDR3 consists of 13 residues. CDR3 sequence: CASSPGGTGELFF. The CDR3 DNA is TGTGCCAGCAGTCCAGGGGGCACCGGGGAGCTGTTTTTT. Full variable domain (remainder filled in from reference TRBV25-1 and TRBJ2-2): EADIYQTPRYLVIGTGKKITLECSQTMGHDKMYWYQQDPGMELHLIHYSYGVNSTEKGDLSSESTVSRIRTEHFPLTLESARPSHTSQYLCASSPGGTGELFFGEGSRLTVL.

The chain carries TRBV6-2 or TRBV6-3 and TRBJ2-4, with a possible D match to TRBD2 (5 bases). Germline V gives CDR1 MNHEY, CDR2 SVGEGT. CDR3 size: 13 residues. Trimming pared 4 bases from V and 9 bases from J, leaving 13 bases between. This CDR3 is CASSSGIGGIQYF. In DNA, the CDR3 is TGTGCCAGCAGTTCCGGGATCGGCGGCATTCAGTACTTC.